This entry concerns a single TCR beta chain. TCRdb re-analysed the RT-PCR reads in MiXCR, keeping a single row per CDR3 protein. Seen here are roughly 160,000 distinct CDR3 sequences, 9.5% to 13% observed once, and the top ten hold over 10%. This entry belongs to a study of response to subunit inactivated influenza vaccine. After removal of 5 bases from V and 5 bases from J, the junction contained 9 bases not matched to a gene. CDR1 DFQATT and CDR2 SNEGSKA come from the germline V gene (reference sequence). The length of the CDR3 is 16 residues. This sample comprised non-naive T cells sorted from PBMCs, obtained around seven weeks after vaccination. The source is a man over 45 who received an inactivated influenza vaccine. The J gene is TRBJ2-7, the V gene TRBV20-1; 16 positions match TRBD2. Here the CDR3 reads CSAAGTSGRENHEQYF. In DNA, the CDR3 is TGCAGTGCTGCCGGGACTAGCGGGAGGGAGAACCACGAGCAGTACTTC.